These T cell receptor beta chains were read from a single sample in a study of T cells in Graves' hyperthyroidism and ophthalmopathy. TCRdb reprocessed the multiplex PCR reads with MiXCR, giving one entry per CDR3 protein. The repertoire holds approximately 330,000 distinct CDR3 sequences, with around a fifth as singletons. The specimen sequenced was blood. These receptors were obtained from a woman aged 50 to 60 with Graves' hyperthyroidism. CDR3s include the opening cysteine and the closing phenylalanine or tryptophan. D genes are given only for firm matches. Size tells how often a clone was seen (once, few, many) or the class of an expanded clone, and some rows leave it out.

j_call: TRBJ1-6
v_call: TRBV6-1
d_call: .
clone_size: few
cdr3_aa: CASSEAGSGNSPLHF
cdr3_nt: TGTGCCAGCAGTGAAGCAGGGTCTGGTAATTCACCCCTCCACTTT

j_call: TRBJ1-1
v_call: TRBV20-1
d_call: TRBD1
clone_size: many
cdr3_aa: CSARDLLGQNLNTEAFF
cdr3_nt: TGCAGTGCTAGAGATCTCTTGGGACAGAACTTGAACACTGAAGCTTTCTTT

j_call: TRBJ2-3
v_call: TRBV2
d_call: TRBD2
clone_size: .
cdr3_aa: CASRAGTSGGRGTDTQYF
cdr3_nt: TGTGCCAGCAGGGCCGGGACTAGCGGGGGGCGGGGCACAGATACGCAGTATTTT

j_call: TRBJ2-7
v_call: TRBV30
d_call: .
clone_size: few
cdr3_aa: CAWSRGTWEQYF
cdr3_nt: TGTGCCTGGAGCAGGGGAACTTGGGAGCAGTACTTC

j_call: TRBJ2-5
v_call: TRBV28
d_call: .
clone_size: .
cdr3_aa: CASSLSRREETQYF
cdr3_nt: TGTGCCAGCAGTTTATCGCGTCGGGAAGAGACCCAGTACTTC

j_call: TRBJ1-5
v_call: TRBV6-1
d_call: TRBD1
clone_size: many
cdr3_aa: CASSSRDRVPPQHF
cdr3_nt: TGTGCCAGCAGTTCCAGGGACAGGGTCCCCCCCCAGCATTTT

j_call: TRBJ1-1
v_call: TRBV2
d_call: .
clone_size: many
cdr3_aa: CASSEAWKNTEAFF
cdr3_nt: TGTGCCAGCAGTGAAGCCTGGAAGAACACTGAAGCTTTCTTT

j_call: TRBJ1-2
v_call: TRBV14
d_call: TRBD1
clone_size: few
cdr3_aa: CASSPGTGVYFNYGYTF
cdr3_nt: TGTGCCAGCAGCCCCGGGACAGGAGTCTACTTTAACTATGGCTACACCTTC

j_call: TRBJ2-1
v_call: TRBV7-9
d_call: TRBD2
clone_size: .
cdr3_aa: CASSLYDQRGGQNEQFF
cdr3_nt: TGTGCCAGCAGCTTATATGACCAACGCGGGGGGCAGAATGAGCAGTTCTTC

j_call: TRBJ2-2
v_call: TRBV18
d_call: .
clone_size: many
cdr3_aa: CASSPEGYGELFF
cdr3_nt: TGTGCCAGCTCACCGGAAGGCTACGGGGAGCTGTTTTTT

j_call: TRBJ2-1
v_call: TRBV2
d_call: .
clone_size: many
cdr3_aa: CASNPRASRTNEQFF
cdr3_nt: TGTGCCAGCAATCCCCGGGCCTCACGAACCAATGAGCAGTTCTTC

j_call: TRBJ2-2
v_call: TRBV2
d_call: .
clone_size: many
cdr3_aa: CASSAPTGNTGELFF
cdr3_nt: TGTGCCAGCAGTGCCCCGACAGGGAACACCGGGGAGCTGTTTTTT

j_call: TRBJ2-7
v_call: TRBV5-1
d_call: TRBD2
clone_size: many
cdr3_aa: CASSPGLAGVLEQYF
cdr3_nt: TGCGCCAGCAGCCCAGGACTAGCGGGAGTTCTTGAGCAGTACTTC

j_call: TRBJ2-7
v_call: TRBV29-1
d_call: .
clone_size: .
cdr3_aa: CSVGQATYEQYF
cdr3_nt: TGCAGCGTTGGGCAGGCGACCTACGAGCAGTACTTC

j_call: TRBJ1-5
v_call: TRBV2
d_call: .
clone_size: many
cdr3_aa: CASSLGQKNQPQHF
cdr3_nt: TGTGCCAGCAGTCTTGGACAGAAGAATCAGCCCCAGCATTTT

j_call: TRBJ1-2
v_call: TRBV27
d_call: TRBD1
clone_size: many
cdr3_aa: CASSPGQGGYTF
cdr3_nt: TGTGCCAGCAGTCCAGGACAGGGCGGCTACACCTTC

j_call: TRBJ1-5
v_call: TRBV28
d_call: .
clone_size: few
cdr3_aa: CASSSTFDGDNQPQHF
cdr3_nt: TGTGCCAGCAGCAGTACCTTCGACGGGGACAATCAGCCCCAGCATTTT

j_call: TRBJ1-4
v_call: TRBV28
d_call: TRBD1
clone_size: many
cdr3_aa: CASKSGRGHEKLFF
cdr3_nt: TGTGCCAGCAAGAGCGGCAGGGGGCATGAAAAACTGTTTTTT

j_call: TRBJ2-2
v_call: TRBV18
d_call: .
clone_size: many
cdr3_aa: CASSQGANTGELFF
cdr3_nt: TGTGCCAGCTCACAGGGGGCGAACACCGGGGAGCTGTTTTTT

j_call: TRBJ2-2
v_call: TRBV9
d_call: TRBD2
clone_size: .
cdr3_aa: CASSVTSGSAGGGELFF
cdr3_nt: TGTGCCAGCAGCGTGACTAGCGGGAGTGCGGGGGGCGGGGAGCTGTTTTTT

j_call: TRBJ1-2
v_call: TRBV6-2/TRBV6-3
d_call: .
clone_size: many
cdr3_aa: CASSQPGEYYGYTF
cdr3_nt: TGTGCCAGCAGTCAACCGGGAGAGTACTATGGCTACACCTTC